The present T cell receptor (beta chain) was sequenced within a study of Graves' ophthalmopathy and Graves' hyperthyroidism. Study-wide context: Peripheral blood was obtained at first diagnosis, ahead of any treatment. General study points: Blood samples also showed most expanded thyroid clonotypes exceeding 0.001 frequency.

Of note for this clonotype: Its target is not known.

V was pared by 2 bases and J by 0 bases, with 11 bases between. The CDR3 spans 15 residues. CDR1 is MNHEY, CDR2 SVGAGI, per germline. Amplification targeted the TCR beta CDR3 regions, with RNA transcripts as the source material. HTBI primers primed a first-round RT-PCR, and a second-round multiplex PCR followed. MiXCR, applied by TCRdb to the multiplex PCR reads, yields one record per CDR3 protein. The sample lists about 740,000 distinct CDR3 sequences, 40% seen once, with approximately 43% in the top ten. Clinicians made diagnoses from clinical symptoms, serum thyroxine, TRAb, thyroid ultrasound and orbital computed tomography.

The gene calls are TRBV6-5 and TRBJ2-7; D remains ambiguous. Sequencing was performed on peripheral blood. The source is an adult man with Graves' ophthalmopathy. The DNA for the CDR3 is TGTGCCAGCAGTTACCGGGTCGGTAGCTCCTACGAGCAGTACTTC. Protein product: CASSYRVGSSYEQYF.